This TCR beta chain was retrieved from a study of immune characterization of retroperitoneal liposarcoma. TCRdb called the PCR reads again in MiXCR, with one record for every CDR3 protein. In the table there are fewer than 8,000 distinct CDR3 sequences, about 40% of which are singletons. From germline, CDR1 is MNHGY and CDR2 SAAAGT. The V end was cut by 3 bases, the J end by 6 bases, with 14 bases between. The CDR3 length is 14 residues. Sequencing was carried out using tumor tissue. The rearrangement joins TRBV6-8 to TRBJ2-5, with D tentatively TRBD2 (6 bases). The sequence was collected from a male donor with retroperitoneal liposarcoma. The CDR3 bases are TGTGCCAGCAGTTATGAGAAGGGGAGGCAGACCCAGTACTTC. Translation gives CASSYEKGRQTQYF.